A single sample gave rise to the 2 T cell receptor beta chains below, sequenced in a study of blood T cells in healthy people across ages. For the second PCR, which ran for roughly 6 to 12 cycles, a sample-barcoded 5' primer and a J-beta primer mix were used. TCRdb re-called the 5' RACE reads with MiXCR, one entry per CDR3 protein. The sample lists hundreds of thousands of distinct CDR3 sequences, roughly 31% occurring once. The specimen sequenced was blood. These receptor sequences come from a woman aged 80 or over in good health.

This clonotype has a count of ten or more. The V and J genes are TRBV27 and TRBJ2-1; possibly TRBD2 for D (6 bases). The CDR3 totals 16 residues. CDR1 is MNHEY, CDR2 SMNVEV, per germline (reference sequence). V shed 5 bases and J shed 4 bases, with 18 bases lying between them. This CDR3 reads CASSKPGLNSYNEQFF. CDR3 nucleotides: TGTGCCAGCAGTAAGCCGGGACTCAACTCTTACAATGAGCAGTTCTTC.

This clonotype was seen at least ten times. At one boundary the junction diverges from the germline segment, which might be a read error. The V gene is TRBV5-1, the J gene TRBJ2-3; 7 nucleotides line up with TRBD2. Germline V CDR1 and CDR2: SGHRS, YFSETQ. CDR3 length: 15 amino acids. CDR3 nucleotides: TGTGCCAGCAGCTTGTGGGGGGGAAGCACAGATACGCAGTATTTT. The encoded protein is CASSLWGGSTDTQYF.